This TCR beta chain appears in the sequencing data of a study of Ad26.COV2.S vaccination and SARS-CoV-2 variants. This clone showed up just once. Clones were sequenced by immunoSEQ multiplex PCR, and TCRdb holds only the in-frame ones, with some missing. This repertoire shows 300,000 to 500,000 clones, less than 90% found once; its top ten account for more than 3%. The germline V gene has CDR1 WSHSY and CDR2 SAAADI. This CDR3 region has 14 residues. The V end lost 8 bases, the J end lost 2 bases, and 16 bases lay between the germline ends. The treatment was: over 15 received Ad26.COV2.S at low or high dose, single or two shots; about five received placebo; per-sample allocation not given. Samples came from day 63 after the first vaccine or placebo injection.

This sequence originates from a person between 18 and 65 years old who received the Ad26.COV2.S COVID-19 vaccine or a placebo. The source material was peripheral blood, sampled in a trial of Ad26.COV2.S vaccine versus placebo. The chain uses TRBV10-2 and TRBJ2-7, with D possibly TRBD1 on 6 matching bases. CDR3 nucleotide sequence: TGCGCCAGCCGTGTAAACAGGGTTACCTACGAGCAGTACTTC. It translates to CASRVNRVTYEQYF.